This TCR beta chain appears in the sequencing data of a study of blood T cell repertoires in COVID-19. As for the study in general: Collection of acute and convalescent COVID-19 samples took place in the United States, Italy and Spain. Sources were T cells, B-cell-depleted T cells, or PBMCs; the material itself was cDNA or gDNA.

Authors' analysis steps: It was from reference gene primer amplification that nucleated cell counts were estimated. The repertoire was sequenced with immunoSEQ multiplex PCR; TCRdb's copy has only in-frame clones and lacks some. For V, J and clone size, that table is used; D and trimming come from the DNA. The data contain approximately 110,000 clones, 70% to 90% of them seen just once; the ten biggest clones take up 2% to 2.5%. There are 14 residues in the CDR3. From germline, CDR1 is KGHSH and CDR2 LQKENI. The V end was cut by 3 bases, the J end by 3 bases, with 11 bases between. The V gene is TRBV18, the J gene TRBJ2-5, with D perhaps TRBD1 (6 bases). Specimen: peripheral blood. This clonotype originated in a human donor in a cohort sampled during active COVID-19. In DNA form, the CDR3 reads TGTGCCAGCTCACCCTTAGGGGGAGAAGAGACCCAGTACTTC. Translated: CASSPLGGEETQYF.